The clone carrying this TCR beta chain was found once. Its antigen remains unidentified. Healthy HIV-negative adults without recent acute infections or vaccinations served as donors. Produced via immunoSEQ multiplex PCR; TCRdb's table is partial and in-frame only. The data contain roughly 2 million clones, almost 96% of them singletons. This entry comes from a study of shared clonotypes between healthy human individuals. General observations from the study: An expected dependence of interdonor clonotype sharing on sequencing depth was noted.

The CDR3 is 17 amino acids. With V trimmed by 0 bases and J by 2 bases, 7 bases remained unmatched. Germline loops: CDR1 SGHTS, CDR2 YDEGEE. Sequencing was performed on naive CD4+ T cells sorted from blood. This sample's subset: CD45RA+ positively selected. The sequence was collected from a man aged 18 to 35 in good health. The chain joins TRBV5-8 to TRBJ2-7; 11 bases are a match to TRBD1. The CDR3 DNA reads TGTGCCAGCAGCTTGGTTACGGGACAGGGGGGCACCTACGAGCAGTACTTC. As protein: CASSLVTGQGGTYEQYF. Drawing the rest from reference TRBV5-8 and TRBJ2-7, the complete variable domain is EAGVTQSPTHLIKTRGQQATLRCSPISGHTSVYWYQQALGLGLQFLLWYDEGEERNRGNFPPRFSGRQFPNYSSELNVNALELEDSALYLCASSLVTGQGGTYEQYFGPGTRLTVT.